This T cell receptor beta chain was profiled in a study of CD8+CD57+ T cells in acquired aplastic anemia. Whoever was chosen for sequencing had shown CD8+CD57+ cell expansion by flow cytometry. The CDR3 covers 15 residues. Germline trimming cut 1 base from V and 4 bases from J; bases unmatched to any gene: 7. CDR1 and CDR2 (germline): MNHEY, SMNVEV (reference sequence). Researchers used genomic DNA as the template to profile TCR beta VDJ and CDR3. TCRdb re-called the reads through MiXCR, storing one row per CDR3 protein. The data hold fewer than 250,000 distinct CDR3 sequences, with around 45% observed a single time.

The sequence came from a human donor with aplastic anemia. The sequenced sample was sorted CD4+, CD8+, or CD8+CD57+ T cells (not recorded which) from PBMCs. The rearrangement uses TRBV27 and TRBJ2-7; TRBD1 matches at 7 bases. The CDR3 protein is CASSLLFTGAYEQYF. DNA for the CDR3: TGTGCCAGCAGTTTATTGTTTACAGGGGCGTACGAGCAGTACTTC.